These 9 T cell receptor beta chains were sequenced from one sample in a study of CDR3 diversity in severe acne. Each CDR3 protein is one row after TCRdb ran MiXCR on the PCR reads. The data contain tens of thousands of distinct CDR3 sequences, around 49% of them singletons. Material: blood. Receptor source: a male donor in good health, without acne.

This clonotype was observed a single time. The DNA of the CDR3 is TGCAGTGCAACTTCACAGGGGAACGAGCAGTACTTC. Protein: CSATSQGNEQYF. The genes are TRBV20-1 and TRBJ2-7, with TRBD1 identical over 7 bases. V was clipped by 6 bases and J by 5 bases; unmatched bases: 7. The CDR3 length is 12 residues. The germline V gene has CDR1 DFQATT and CDR2 SNEGSKA (reference sequence).

V gene TRBV6-1 combines with J gene TRBJ1-2; D is perhaps TRBD1 (6 bases). Per germline, CDR1 MNHNS and CDR2 SASEGT. This CDR3 spans 14 amino acids. V shed 6 bases and J shed 6 bases, with 17 bases lying between them. CDR3 in DNA: TGTGCCAGCAGACCCCACAGGGCGGTCGATGGCTACACCTTC. Translated: CASRPHRAVDGYTF.

This clonotype turned up a few times. The CDR3 spells CASSQKGIELAGGDEQYF. The CDR3 coding sequence is TGTGCCAGCAGCCAAAAGGGTATCGAGTTGGCGGGAGGAGACGAGCAGTACTTC. The chain carries TRBV4-2 and TRBJ2-7, with 8 bases fitting TRBD2. CDR1 is LGHNA and CDR2 is YNFKEQ in the germline V gene. This CDR3 contains 18 residues. V lost 2 bases, J lost 5 bases, and 17 bases stayed unmatched.

V is TRBV7-9 and J is TRBJ2-3; the D gene is possibly TRBD2 (5 bases). Trimming shortened V by 2 bases and J by 3 bases, and 12 bases separated the two germline ends. There are 15 residues in the CDR3. Germline V lookup: CDR1 SEHNR, CDR2 FQNEAQ (reference sequence). CDR3: CASSLPLGGTDTQYF. CDR3 DNA: TGTGCCAGCAGCTTACCTCTGGGCGGGACAGATACGCAGTATTTT.

Many counts were recorded for this clonotype. The V call is TRBV30, the J call TRBJ2-3; D is undetermined. In germline, CDR1 is GTSNPN, CDR2 SVGIG (reference sequence). V lost 2 bases and J lost 3, with 18 bases in between. The length of the CDR3 is 16 residues. CDR3 region: CAWSKLTRTLTDTQYF. Written as DNA, the CDR3 is TGTGCCTGGAGTAAGCTGACTCGAACTCTTACAGATACGCAGTATTTT.

About this clonotype: The conserved phenylalanine or tryptophan is not found at the CDR3 terminus, so this likely reflects a read error. The DNA is left out, because the CDR3 cannot be placed on it with certainty; the CDR3 is given as TCRdb lists it. V gene TRBV7-7 combines with J gene TRBJ2-5; TRBD1 was called by the table and not checked on the DNA. Termini included, the CDR3 measures 18 amino acids. Germline CDR1 is SSHAT and CDR2 is FNYEAQ (reference sequence). The CDR3 region is CASSPIGQGANYGYTFGS.

The count of this clonotype is one. V is TRBV10-2 and J is TRBJ2-1; the match to TRBD2 covers 7 bases. The CDR3 is 14 amino acids. V lost 6 bases and J lost 8; bases outside the gene matches: 10. The germline V gene has CDR1 WSHSY and CDR2 SAAADI. The CDR3 DNA sequence: TGCGCCAGCAGGGACCCCGCGGGAGTTTATGAGCAGTTCTTC. Translated: CASRDPAGVYEQFF.

Many counts were recorded for this clonotype. The rearrangement links TRBV10-1 to TRBJ1-1, with 8 bases identical to TRBD1. Per the germline V gene, CDR1 is WNHNN and CDR2 is SYGVQD (reference sequence). This CDR3 spans 16 amino acids. The J segment lost 4 bases and the V segment lost 2 bases, leaving 9 bases of the junction unmatched. The CDR3 DNA sequence: TGCGCCAGCAGTGAGCGGGGCAGGGGGCAAGGCACTGAAGCTTTCTTT. As protein: CASSERGRGQGTEAFF.

A note on this clonotype: An end of the junction differs from the germline gene, which may be a read error. This chain uses TRBV25-1 with TRBJ2-7; 9 bases are shared with TRBD2. The CDR3 loop spans 13 amino acids. Germline CDR1 is MGHDK and CDR2 is SYGVNS. The CDR3 DNA reads TGTGCCAGCAGCAAGACTAGCGGTTACGAGCGGTACTTC. Translated: CASSKTSGYERYF.